This TCR beta chain was sequenced during a study of cytomegalovirus exposure and HLA in healthy donors. The PCR used 60 Vbeta and 13 Jbeta primers. Repertoires were generated with immunoSEQ multiplex PCR, while TCRdb's copy carries only in-frame clones and drops some. The data hold around 180,000 clones, with 80% observed a single time. Study-level results: Most TCR sequences were uncommon, yet certain public TCRs appeared in many donors. Presence/absence analyses assumed roughly uniform sequencing depth across donors, which may not hold. Other equally common chains were less clonally expanded than HLA-associated TCR beta chains, a later analysis showed.

The germline V gene has CDR1 SGHNT and CDR2 YENEEA. This CDR3 is built from 17 residues. The V gene end was trimmed by 4 bases and the J gene end by 2 bases; junction bases not matched to a gene: 10. With respect to this clone: The antigen is not known. The sample contains more than one DNA sequence encoding this CDR3.

This rearrangement joins TRBV11-3 to TRBJ1-1, with 10 bases aligning to TRBD1. This TCR was sampled from a man under 40 in good health and CMV-seropositive. Input material: PBMCs. CDR3: CASSSRAGTGANTEAFF. The CDR3, as DNA: TGTGCCAGCAGCTCTAGGGCCGGGACAGGGGCTAACACTGAAGCTTTCTTT.